This section outlines one TCR beta chain sequence together with its context. Its antigen is currently not known. There are no base qualities to consult, and no much larger clone falls within one base. This record comes from a study of blood T cell repertoires in COVID-19 (dated by TCRdb to the early 2020s). General notes on the study: The collaborator samples originated in the United States, Italy and Spain and spanned the acute and convalescent phases of COVID-19. The material from the prospective study consisted of cDNA or gDNA derived from T cells, B-cell-depleted T cells, or PBMCs. The dataset comprised deeply sampled blood TCRbeta repertoires from subjects exposed to, actively infected with, or recovered from COVID-19. The repertoires were made available in a free public database intended to serve as a resource for research on the immune response to SARS-CoV-2. The samples were drawn from the first 160 participants of the ongoing ImmuneRACE study and from over 950 subjects provided by 6 global collaborators. A de-identified subject ID, COVID-19 status, age in years and sex were almost always included in the sample metadata. Where available, HLA class I and class II types were taken from metadata supplied by the sample provider and were not determined by assay-based typing. Study-level results and caveats: The amount of clinical and demographic metadata varied by source and participant and was provided uncurated.

TCRbeta CDR3 regions were amplified from genomic DNA using the immunoSEQ Assay, a bias-controlled multiplex PCR. Per the authors' processing: The number of nucleated cells in each sample was estimated from the amplification of reference gene primers within the assay. To quantify the absolute abundance of each unique TCRbeta CDR3 rearrangement, sequence reads were collapsed and filtered. For each sample, productive Simpson clonality was calculated by taking the square root of Simpson's diversity index across productive rearrangements. TCRdb provides this immuneACCESS table in a form limited to in-frame rearrangements. Some clones are lacking; in checked studies, under half of them reflect an unresolved V gene, and why the rest are absent is not known. V and J calls and clone size are copied from that table; D and trimming were computed from the DNA. Within this sample are 450,000 or so clones, with around 91% of them counted one time only. The ten biggest clones cover 0.6% of the sample.

Participants in the prospective study were enrolled through a virtual design, were aged roughly 18 to 100 years, and lived in about two dozen United States geographic areas. In the prospective study, cohorts were assigned on the basis of participant-reported clinical history obtained from a screening survey and a study questionnaire. For ImmuneRACE Cohort 3, a participant was defined as recovered based on two consecutive negative NP/OP PCR tests, clearance by a healthcare professional, or resolution of symptoms. In the prospective study, mobile phlebotomists collected whole blood, serum and a nasopharyngeal or oropharyngeal swab from each participant. Over a roughly 2-month period, participants in the prospective study had the option of providing additional blood draws and questionnaires. Before DNA extraction, prospective study blood samples were shipped either frozen or at room temperature. The germline V gene gives CDR1 as SNHLY and CDR2 as FYNNEI. The CDR3 spans 16 residues, from the cysteine through the phenylalanine. Only CDR3 DNA remains: 48 bases, in frame from the first base. From V the trimming removes 2 bases and from J it removes 2 bases, while the gene matches leave 6 bases of the junction unaccounted for.

The chain is assembled from TRBV2 and TRBJ2-3; 8 bases in the junction line up with TRBD2. Sample: PBMCs or T cells enriched from blood (not recorded which). This clonotype was obtained from a man aged 18 to 35 who had recovered from COVID-19. The sequenced DNA: TGTGCCAGCAGTGAATGGGCTAGCGGGTACACAGATACGCAGTATTTT. Its translation is CASSEWASGYTDTQYF.